The clone carrying this T cell receptor beta chain occurred a few times. Its target is unknown. Amplification of TCR beta CDR3 regions used RNA as the template. Primed by the HTBI set, a first-round RT-PCR was run on the TCR CDR3. TCRdb ran MiXCR on the multiplex PCR reads and lists one entry per CDR3 protein. The sample contains under 400,000 distinct CDR3 sequences, around a sixth of which appear only once. This sample was taken from a study of T cells in Graves' hyperthyroidism and ophthalmopathy. Study-wide results and caveats: Ophthalmopathy was predicted by the model a median of roughly 6 months ahead of onset. Ophthalmopathy stood apart from stable hyperthyroidism in a 13 V-J model.

Patients aged 18 to 65 had newly diagnosed hyperthyroidism lasting under 2 months. This sample holds PBMCs from around 9.9 ml fresh peripheral blood. The CDR3 length is 12 residues. Germline CDR1 and CDR2: SGHDT and YYEEEE. V was pared by 3 bases and J by 6 bases, with 9 bases between. This TCR was sampled from a woman between 45 and 60 years old with Graves' hyperthyroidism. V is TRBV5-6 and J is TRBJ1-2; D is unresolved. Sequencing was carried out using blood. The CDR3 reads CASSSARDGYTF. CDR3 bases: TGTGCCAGCAGCTCCGCCCGGGATGGCTACACCTTC.